Given below is one TCR beta chain in context. The antigen remains undetermined. Germline V gene lookup returns CDR1 SGHTA and CDR2 FQGNSA. V was clipped by 5 bases and J by 0 bases, with 9 bases between them. This CDR3 has 14 residues. Treatment of the sample: oral pan-JAK inhibitor, 5-10 mg twice daily. Researchers gathered lesional scalp punch biopsies and peripheral blood from patients with alopecia areata. This entry comes from a study of CD8+ T cells in alopecia areata. Findings of the study overall: Normal scalp had lower clonality than lesional scalp, with alopecia totalis/universalis lesions showing this most strongly. Many expanded lesional clones persisted during tofacitinib (in both scalp and blood).

TCR sequencing used cDNA made by reverse transcription of extracted RNA. TCRdb's copy holds only in-frame clones and misses some; the assay was immunoSEQ multiplex PCR. Among 200,000 or so clones, 55% to 70% were seen once, and the ten largest hold 4.5% to 6%. The chain carries TRBV7-2 and TRBJ2-3; D is ambiguous. Material: CD4+ T cells sorted from blood, obtained at week 24, from a patient treated with tofacitinib. This clonotype originated in a human donor with alopecia areata. CDR3 amino acids: CASSRITSTDTQYF. In DNA, the CDR3 is TGTGCCAGCAGCCGAATAACTAGCACAGATACGCAGTATTTT.